The sequence of this T cell receptor (beta chain) was determined in a study of neurological immune-mediated disorders. Trimming stripped 3 bases from V and 0 bases from J, with 9 bases between. The CDR3 is 14 amino acids. Per germline, CDR1 SGHRS and CDR2 YFSETQ. The table lists this clonotype with many counts. The cDNA was produced through 5'RACE with 10-nucleotide random UMIs. TCRdb analysed the 5' RACE reads with MiXCR anew, one entry per CDR3 protein. This table holds about 66,000 distinct CDR3 sequences, around 4.2% found once. The genes are TRBV5-1 and TRBJ2-5, with a weak D call TRBD1 (6 bases). Material for sequencing was PBMCs. The receptor comes from a man aged 25-45 years with multiple sclerosis. For the CDR3, the DNA is TGCGCCAGCAGCTCCACAGGGTACCAAGAGACCCAGTACTTC. Translating it yields CASSSTGYQETQYF. Together with reference TRBV5-1 and TRBJ2-5, the CDR3 gives the full variable domain: KAGVTQTPRYLIKTRGQQVTLSCSPISGHRSVSWYQQTPGQGLQFLFEYFSETQRNKGNFPGRFSGRQFSNSRSEMNVSTLELGDSALYLCASSSTGYQETQYFGPGTRLLVL.